This T cell receptor beta chain was recorded in a study of radiotherapy plus CTLA-4 blockade in lung cancer. At the level of the study: Objective responses were documented in around a sixth of patients, with disease control in 31%. Notes on the study in general: Once radiotherapy plus ipilimumab had been given, TCR clones derived from tumor expanded in blood. Early blood T cell clone dynamics reportedly forecast response best, with interferon-beta.

This table comes from immunoSEQ multiplex PCR, and its TCRdb copy is limited to in-frame clones, with some not included. There are under 95,000 clones in the sample; around 76% occur only once, and over 20% lies in the top ten. The CDR3 totals 16 residues. V dropped 5 bases and J dropped 7; count of bases not matched to a gene: 10. Germline V gene sequence: CDR1 SGHVS, CDR2 FQNEAQ. On this clone itself: Its antigen is undetermined.

Focal radiation was given together with CTLA-4 blockade (ipilimumab) to patients with chemo-refractory metastatic non-small-cell lung cancer. Sequenced material: peripheral blood, taken from a patient treated with radiotherapy plus ipilimumab. The sequence derives from a human donor with non-small cell lung cancer whose response to radiotherapy plus ipilimumab could not be evaluated. Some clones in this sample may be carry-over from other donors' samples. The chain links TRBV7-8 to TRBJ2-2; 10 bases are a match to TRBD1. CDR3 sequence (DNA): TGTGCCAGCAGCGACGACAGGGGGCGCGTTAACGGGGAGCTGTTTTTT. This codes for CASSDDRGRVNGELFF. Complete variable domain (other parts from reference TRBV7-8 and TRBJ2-2): GAGVSQSPRYKVAKRGQDVALRCDPISGHVSLFWYQQALGQGPEFLTYFQNEAQLDKSGLPSDRFFAERPEGSVSTLKIQRTQQEDSAVYLCASSDDRGRVNGELFFGEGSRLTVL.